A selection of T cell receptor beta chains follows, all from one sample in a study of vaccination and CD4 T cells after COVID-19. The antigens these receptors bind are not known. TCRdb fed the PCR reads into MiXCR, producing one record per CDR3 protein. Here the sample spans under 4,500 distinct CDR3 sequences, roughly a sixth being singletons. Input material: CD4+ T cells from blood, cultured in vitro. The receptors stem from a human donor who had recovered from COVID-19. Both conserved end residues are part of each CDR3. Each record gives: CDR3 protein, CDR3 DNA, V gene, D gene, J gene, clone size. The D gene is left open where the match is weak. Size tells how often a clone was seen (once, few, many) or the class of an expanded clone, and some rows leave it out.

CDR3 protein: CASRFRGGTGELFF; CDR3 DNA: TGTGCCAGCAGGTTCAGGGGTGGCACCGGGGAGCTGTTTTTT; V gene: TRBV2; D gene: .; J gene: TRBJ2-2; clone size: .
CDR3 protein: CASSVGGGDTQYF; CDR3 DNA: TGTGCCAGCAGCGTAGGGGGGGGGGATACGCAGTATTTT; V gene: TRBV9; D gene: TRBD2; J gene: TRBJ2-3; clone size: once
CDR3 protein: CSAQQGYSNQPQHF; CDR3 DNA: TGCAGTGCGCAACAGGGGTATAGCAATCAGCCCCAGCATTTT; V gene: TRBV20-1; D gene: TRBD1; J gene: TRBJ1-5; clone size: medium-sized
CDR3 protein: CASKVVETQYF; CDR3 DNA: TGTGCCAGCAAGGTGGTGGAGACCCAGTACTTC; V gene: TRBV2; D gene: .; J gene: TRBJ2-5; clone size: medium-sized
CDR3 protein: CASSSLGMGTEAFF; CDR3 DNA: TGTGCCAGCAGTTCTCTGGGGATGGGGACTGAAGCTTTCTTT; V gene: TRBV27; D gene: .; J gene: TRBJ1-1; clone size: .
CDR3 protein: CASSPRTVNTEAFF; CDR3 DNA: TGTGCCAGCAGCCCACGGACGGTGAACACTGAAGCTTTCTTT; V gene: TRBV9; D gene: .; J gene: TRBJ1-1; clone size: few
CDR3 protein: CASSPRTSGANVLTF; CDR3 DNA: TGTGCCAGCAGCCCAAGGACCTCTGGGGCCAACGTCCTGACTTTC; V gene: TRBV7-2; D gene: .; J gene: TRBJ2-6; clone size: few
CDR3 protein: CASSVAGDSGGETQYF; CDR3 DNA: TGCGCCAGCAGCGTAGCCGGGGACTCCGGCGGAGAGACCCAGTACTTC; V gene: TRBV5-1; D gene: .; J gene: TRBJ2-5; clone size: few
CDR3 protein: CASGEGGGTEAFF; CDR3 DNA: TGTGCCAGCGGCGAGGGGGGAGGCACTGAAGCTTTCTTT; V gene: TRBV6-1; D gene: .; J gene: TRBJ1-1; clone size: medium-sized
CDR3 protein: CASTRREGAFADTQYF; CDR3 DNA: TGTGCCAGCACGAGGAGGGAGGGGGCTTTCGCAGATACGCAGTATTTT; V gene: TRBV9; D gene: .; J gene: TRBJ2-3; clone size: .
CDR3 protein: CASSIDTGGVSLETQYF; CDR3 DNA: TGTGCCAGTAGTATAGACACAGGGGGAGTTTCTCTTGAGACCCAGTACTTC; V gene: TRBV19; D gene: TRBD1; J gene: TRBJ2-5; clone size: few
CDR3 protein: CASSSNRGQNTGELFF; CDR3 DNA: TGTGCCAGCAGCTCCAATCGGGGGCAGAACACCGGGGAGCTGTTTTTT; V gene: TRBV7-9; D gene: .; J gene: TRBJ2-2; clone size: few
CDR3 protein: CASSIVPPSEQYF; CDR3 DNA: TGTGCCAGTAGTATAGTCCCCCCAAGCGAGCAGTACTTC; V gene: TRBV19; D gene: .; J gene: TRBJ2-7; clone size: large
CDR3 protein: CASSKGDNSYNEQFF; CDR3 DNA: TGTGCCAGCAGCAAAGGGGACAACTCCTACAATGAGCAGTTCTTC; V gene: TRBV21-1; D gene: .; J gene: TRBJ2-1; clone size: medium-sized
CDR3 protein: CASSGAGGRTQYF; CDR3 DNA: TGTGCCAGCAGTGGTGCGGGGGGGCGCACGCAGTATTTT; V gene: TRBV2; D gene: TRBD2; J gene: TRBJ2-3; clone size: medium-sized
CDR3 protein: CASSLGQVAPYGYTF; CDR3 DNA: TGTGCCAGCAGCTTAGGACAGGTGGCCCCCTATGGCTACACCTTC; V gene: TRBV7-2; D gene: .; J gene: TRBJ1-2; clone size: few
CDR3 protein: CASSLASGTEKLFF; CDR3 DNA: TGTGCCAGCAGCTTGGCTTCAGGGACTGAAAAACTGTTTTTT; V gene: TRBV5-8; D gene: .; J gene: TRBJ1-4; clone size: .
CDR3 protein: CASGRMGITDTQYF; CDR3 DNA: TGTGCCAGCGGTAGAATGGGAATAACAGATACGCAGTATTTT; V gene: TRBV27; D gene: .; J gene: TRBJ2-3; clone size: medium-sized
CDR3 protein: CASGARGRNNEQFF; CDR3 DNA: TGTGCCAGCGGGGCCCGGGGTCGGAACAATGAGCAGTTCTTC; V gene: TRBV6-1; D gene: .; J gene: TRBJ2-1; clone size: .
CDR3 protein: CASSYLTSGYTF; CDR3 DNA: TGTGCCAGCAGTTACCTGACATCGGGCTACACCTTC; V gene: TRBV6-5; D gene: .; J gene: TRBJ1-2; clone size: few
CDR3 protein: CASSTNTGTGIQTQYF; CDR3 DNA: TGTGCCAGCAGCACCAACACCGGGACAGGCATTCAGACCCAGTACTTC; V gene: TRBV7-2; D gene: TRBD1; J gene: TRBJ2-5; clone size: .
CDR3 protein: CASSYSLGGLGGYTF; CDR3 DNA: TGTGCCAGCAGTTACTCGCTCGGGGGGCTTGGTGGCTACACCTTC; V gene: TRBV6-2/TRBV6-3; D gene: .; J gene: TRBJ1-2; clone size: .
CDR3 protein: CSAIGGSGPQHF; CDR3 DNA: TGCAGTGCGATAGGGGGTAGTGGGCCCCAGCATTTT; V gene: TRBV20-1; D gene: .; J gene: TRBJ1-5; clone size: few
CDR3 protein: CASSLVGGGRETQYF; CDR3 DNA: TGTGCCAGCAGCTTGGTTGGCGGGGGCAGGGAGACCCAGTACTTC; V gene: TRBV5-6; D gene: .; J gene: TRBJ2-5; clone size: few
CDR3 protein: CASSQDSGVGSPLHF; CDR3 DNA: TGTGCCAGCAGCCAAGACTCAGGGGTTGGATCACCCCTCCACTTT; V gene: TRBV3-1; D gene: .; J gene: TRBJ1-6; clone size: .
CDR3 protein: CAISESGRAEAFF; CDR3 DNA: TGTGCCATCAGTGAGTCGGGGCGCGCTGAAGCTTTCTTT; V gene: TRBV10-3; D gene: .; J gene: TRBJ1-1; clone size: medium-sized
CDR3 protein: CAWSADGNTIYF; CDR3 DNA: TGTGCCTGGAGTGCGGATGGAAACACCATATATTTT; V gene: TRBV30; D gene: .; J gene: TRBJ1-3; clone size: .
CDR3 protein: CASSLDGQATYEQYF; CDR3 DNA: TGTGCCAGCAGCTTAGACGGCCAGGCCACCTACGAGCAGTACTTC; V gene: TRBV11-2; D gene: .; J gene: TRBJ2-7; clone size: .
CDR3 protein: CSASRSGNTGELFF; CDR3 DNA: TGCAGTGCTAGTCGTTCAGGGAACACCGGGGAGCTGTTTTTT; V gene: TRBV20-1; D gene: .; J gene: TRBJ2-2; clone size: medium-sized
CDR3 protein: CARLRVAGLSPGETQYF; CDR3 DNA: TGTGCCAGACTAAGAGTAGCGGGGCTCTCTCCGGGGGAGACCCAGTACTTC; V gene: TRBV6-2/TRBV6-3; D gene: TRBD2; J gene: TRBJ2-5; clone size: medium-sized
CDR3 protein: CASSPPDRPNYGYTF; CDR3 DNA: TGTGCCAGCTCACCACCGGACAGACCTAACTATGGCTACACCTTC; V gene: TRBV18; D gene: .; J gene: TRBJ1-2; clone size: .
CDR3 protein: CASSPGPGRGEGNTIYF; CDR3 DNA: TGTGCCAGCAGCCCTGGTCCGGGTCGGGGTGAGGGGAACACCATATATTTT; V gene: TRBV7-2; D gene: .; J gene: TRBJ1-3; clone size: medium-sized